A single sample is the source of the 14 T cell receptor beta chains below, sequenced in a study of blood T cell repertoires in COVID-19. TCRdb's copy holds only in-frame clones and misses some; the assay was immunoSEQ multiplex PCR. The profile shows approximately 180,000 clones, 70% to 90% of them singletons. Sample: peripheral blood. The receptor set was obtained from a man aged 55-75 years with acute or convalescent COVID-19.

This clone was seen only a few times. The V and J genes are TRBV7-9 and TRBJ2-5; possible D gene TRBD2, 5 bases. The CDR3 contains 15 residues. V shed 3 bases and J shed 4 bases, with 15 bases lying between them. In germline, CDR1 is SEHNR, CDR2 FQNEAQ (reference sequence). The CDR3 nucleotides read TGTGCCAGCAGCTTGCGGGCGCTAGAGGGAGAGACCCAGTACTTC. It specifies CASSLRALEGETQYF. The full variable domain, rest sourced from reference TRBV7-9 and TRBJ2-5, is DTGVSQNPRHKITKRGQNVTFRCDPISEHNRLYWYRQTLGQGPEFLTYFQNEAQLEKSRLLSDRFSAERPKGSFSTLEIQRTEQGDSAMYLCASSLRALEGETQYFGPGTRLLVL.

This clone has a single count. The rearrangement uses TRBV7-3 and TRBJ2-1; D remains unclear. The germline V gene encodes CDR1 SGHTA and CDR2 FQGTGA. This CDR3 is 16 amino acids long. Trimming took off 1 base at V and 9 bases at J, with 19 bases between the two ends. The CDR3 reads CASSLNSAGSAGEQFF. Here the CDR3 DNA reads TGTGCCAGCAGCTTAAATTCGGCCGGAAGCGCCGGTGAGCAGTTCTTC.

As for this clone: This sample includes further DNA sequences coding for the same CDR3. The chain couples TRBV7-9 to TRBJ1-1; TRBD1 aligns across 8 bases. The CDR3 contains 14 residues. The J segment lost 1 base and the V segment lost 2 bases, leaving 0 bases of the junction unmatched. CDR1 and CDR2 (germline): SEHNR, FQNEAQ (reference sequence). CDR3 DNA: TGTGCCAGCAGCTTACAGGGGGCGAACACTGAAGCTTTCTTT. Translated, it gives CASSLQGANTEAFF.

This clone was observed a few times. The J gene is TRBJ2-1, the V gene TRBV3-1 (or the pseudogene TRBV3-2); 12 bases line up with TRBD2. The germline gives CDR1 LGHDT, CDR2 YNNKEL (reference sequence). This CDR3 has 15 residues. The J segment lost 7 bases and the V segment lost 8 bases, leaving 9 bases of the junction unmatched. This CDR3 is CASGGLAGLRNEQFF. In DNA, the CDR3 is TGTGCCAGCGGGGGACTAGCGGGTCTACGGAATGAGCAGTTCTTC.

As for this clone: Its ends do not fully match the called genes, so a read error is possible. Here the CDR3 reads CASSKEPGGMTGELFF. As DNA, the CDR3 is TGCGCCAGCAGCAAAGAACCGGGAGGGATGACCGGGGAGCTGTTTTTT. The chain links TRBV4-1 to TRBJ2-2, with TRBD2 matching 8 bases. The CDR3 totals 16 residues. CDR1 and CDR2 from the germline V gene are MGHRA and YSYEKL.

The rearrangement uses TRBV7-6 and TRBJ2-1; tentative D call: TRBD1 (6 bases). Trimming left V 6 bases short and J 3 bases short, with 15 bases between. The CDR3 consists of 15 residues. Germline CDR1 and CDR2: SGHVS and FNYEAQ. CDR3 region: CASSPTGTSYNEQFF. CDR3 coding DNA: TGTGCCAGCAGTCCCACCGGGACAAGCTACAATGAGCAGTTCTTC. Variable domain in full (rest from reference TRBV7-6 and TRBJ2-1): GAGVSQSPRYKVTKRGQDVALRCDPISGHVSLYWYRQALGQGPEFLTYFNYEAQQDKSGLPNDRFSAERPEGSISTLTIQRTEQRDSAMYRCASSPTGTSYNEQFFGPGTRLTVL.

This clone showed up just a few times. The chain employs TRBV9 and TRBJ2-1; D unclear. Germline V gene data show CDR1 as SGDLS and CDR2 as YYNGEE. The germline V and J ends were trimmed by 0 bases and 8 bases, with 12 bases remaining between them. CDR3 size: 14 residues. CDR3 DNA sequence: TGTGCCAGCAGCGTAGATTCGGGTCGGGATGAGCAGTTCTTC. Translated: CASSVDSGRDEQFF.

The rearrangement uses TRBV7-9 and TRBJ2-1; possibly TRBD1 for D (6 bases). The ends were cut back, 8 bases at V and 9 bases at J, with 14 bases in the middle. This CDR3 contains 12 residues. The germline V gene has CDR1 SEHNR and CDR2 FQNEAQ (reference sequence). CDR3 DNA: TGTGCCAGCCGTACAGGGAAGGTTGAGCAGTTCTTC. Protein sequence: CASRTGKVEQFF.

V usage is TRBV3-1 (or the pseudogene TRBV3-2) and J usage is TRBJ1-2; D unclear. Trimming took off 1 base at V and 8 bases at J, with 11 bases between the two ends. The CDR3 spans 13 residues. CDR1 and CDR2 from the germline V gene are LGHDT and YNNKEL (reference sequence). The CDR3 here is CASSQGREGGYTF. The CDR3 bases are TGTGCCAGCAGCCAAGGGCGCGAGGGAGGCTACACCTTC.

The chain couples TRBV6-5 to TRBJ1-5; TRBD1 aligns across 9 bases. The CDR3 has 14 amino acids. CDR1 MNHEY and CDR2 SVGAGI come from the germline V gene. With V trimmed by 10 bases and J by 5 bases, 9 bases remained unmatched. CDR3: CAIPGQGADQPQHF. The CDR3 DNA reads TGTGCCATTCCGGGACAGGGAGCCGATCAGCCCCAGCATTTT.

The chain links TRBV9 to TRBJ2-3; 7 bases map to TRBD2. This CDR3 is 14 amino acids long. CDR1 SGDLS and CDR2 YYNGEE come from the germline V gene. The ends lost 0 bases at V and 4 bases at J; junction bases unmatched: 2. The CDR3 DNA is TGTGCCAGCAGCGTAGGCACTAGCGCAGATACGCAGTATTTT. This encodes CASSVGTSADTQYF. Variable domain in full (rest from reference TRBV9 and TRBJ2-3): DSGVTQTPKHLITATGQRVTLRCSPRSGDLSVYWYQQSLDQGLQFLIQYYNGEERAKGNILERFSAQQFPDLHSELNLSSLELGDSALYFCASSVGTSADTQYFGPGTRLTVL.

The V gene is TRBV10-2, the J gene TRBJ2-1; a possible D gene is TRBD1 (5 bases). Germline CDR1 and CDR2: WSHSY and SAAADI. The V and J ends lost 2 bases and 12 bases respectively, with 17 bases between them. This CDR3 is built from 14 residues. DNA for the CDR3: TGCGCCAGCAGTGAGGGGGCAGGGTTTATGCGGCAGTTCTTC. Amino acids: CASSEGAGFMRQFF.

CDR3 in amino acids: CASSAGNSDTEAFF. The CDR3 bases are TGTGCCAGCAGCGCCGGGAATTCGGACACTGAAGCTTTCTTT. The V gene is TRBV9, the J gene TRBJ1-1; D is unclear. This CDR3 has 14 amino acids. Germline CDR1 is SGDLS and CDR2 is YYNGEE. V lost 3 bases to trimming and J lost 3 bases, with 12 bases between them.

The V and J genes are TRBV27 and TRBJ1-6; D is possibly TRBD1 (5 bases). There are 14 residues in the CDR3. CDR1 and CDR2 (germline): MNHEY, SMNVEV (reference sequence). V lost 3 bases, J lost 4 bases, and 7 bases lay in between. Here the CDR3 DNA reads TGTGCCAGCAGTTTGACAGTTTATAATTCACCCCTCCACTTT. Its protein product is CASSLTVYNSPLHF.